Presented here are 17 T cell receptor beta chains from one specimen sequenced in a study of cytomegalovirus exposure and HLA in healthy donors. Assay: immunoSEQ multiplex PCR; the TCRdb copy retains only in-frame clones and omits some. The table has 150,000 to 170,000 clones, 75% to 90% seen once. The material sequenced was PBMCs. Every receptor here comes from a young man in good health and CMV-seropositive.

The V and J genes are TRBV4-3 and TRBJ2-2; TRBD2 aligns across 10 bases. The CDR3 covers 16 residues. V was pared by 5 bases and J by 6 bases, with 9 bases of the junction left unmatched. Germline assignment: CDR1 LGHNA and CDR2 YSLEER. CDR3 loop: CASSAPSGGKAGELFF. The CDR3 DNA is TGCGCCAGCAGCGCCCCTAGCGGGGGTAAGGCCGGGGAGCTGTTTTTT.

The CDR3: CASSPSRGAETQYF. CDR3 DNA sequence: TGTGCCAGCAGCCCTTCGCGGGGAGCCGAGACCCAGTACTTC. The chain is built from TRBV9 and TRBJ2-5; maybe TRBD2 (6 bases). The CDR3 is 14 amino acids. Per germline, CDR1 SGDLS and CDR2 YYNGEE. Trimming removed 4 bases from V and 5 bases from J, with 15 bases in between. The whole variable domain, remainder taken from reference TRBV9 and TRBJ2-5, is DSGVTQTPKHLITATGQRVTLRCSPRSGDLSVYWYQQSLDQGLQFLIQYYNGEERAKGNILERFSAQQFPDLHSELNLSSLELGDSALYFCASSPSRGAETQYFGPGTRLLVL.

The rearrangement joins TRBV11-2 to TRBJ2-1; TRBD1 might be the D (5 bases). The CDR3 is 15 amino acids. The germline V gene has CDR1 SGHAT and CDR2 FQNNGV. The V end was cut by 0 bases, the J end by 4 bases, with 10 bases between. In DNA form, the CDR3 reads TGTGCCAGCAGCTTAGAGTCTGGGGCGTACAATGAGCAGTTCTTC. Protein: CASSLESGAYNEQFF.

The V gene is TRBV5-1, the J gene TRBJ2-1; perhaps TRBD2 as D (5 bases). Germline V gene lookup returns CDR1 SGHRS and CDR2 YFSETQ. The CDR3 runs 15 residues. With 3 bases removed from V and 4 bases from J, the gap between germline ends came to 14 bases. Written as DNA, the CDR3 is TGCGCCAGCAGCTGGACTGGACCCTTATACAATGAGCAGTTCTTC. It yields the protein CASSWTGPLYNEQFF.

V usage is TRBV30 and J usage is TRBJ1-1, with no clear D. The V end lost 2 bases, the J end lost 6 bases, and 7 bases lay between the germline ends. The CDR3 is 11 amino acids. CDR1 GTSNPN and CDR2 SVGIG come from the germline V gene (reference sequence). As DNA, the CDR3 is TGTGCCTGGAGTATGGGCGCTGAAGCTTTCTTT. Translation: CAWSMGAEAFF.

The chain couples TRBV14 to TRBJ2-5, with D perhaps matching TRBD2 (5 bases). The CDR3 extends over 15 amino acids. Germline values: CDR1 SGHDN, CDR2 FVKESK. V was cut by 2 bases and J by 5 bases, with 15 bases left in between. The chain's CDR3 is CASSQFNGIGETQYF. Here the CDR3 DNA reads TGTGCCAGCAGCCAATTTAACGGGATTGGTGAGACCCAGTACTTC.

This clone was detected once. The rearrangement joins TRBV4-3 to TRBJ2-6; unclear D gene. CDR1 and CDR2 from the germline V gene are LGHNA and YSLEER. Trimming pared 0 bases from V and 0 bases from J, leaving 9 bases between. The CDR3 is 17 residues long. This CDR3 reads CASSQDHRYSGANVLTF. CDR3 bases: TGCGCCAGCAGCCAAGATCATCGGTACTCTGGGGCCAACGTCCTGACTTTC.

The table lists this clone with a few counts. J is TRBJ2-7 and V is TRBV7-9; perhaps TRBD1 as D (5 bases). Trimming pared 5 bases from V and 5 bases from J, leaving 22 bases between. The germline V gene encodes CDR1 SEHNR and CDR2 FQNEAQ (reference sequence). This CDR3 has 16 amino acids. The CDR3 region has the DNA TGTGCCAGCAGCCCCCCGCTACCTAGGGGTACAAACGAGCAGTACTTC. The encoded protein is CASSPPLPRGTNEQYF.

This chain connects TRBV4-3 to TRBJ2-1; 10 bases are a match to TRBD2. V was clipped by 0 bases and J by 0 bases; unmatched bases: 8. The CDR3 extends over 19 amino acids. Germline loops: CDR1 LGHNA, CDR2 YSLEER. The CDR3 loop is CASSQDLLAGSSSYNEQFF. In DNA, the CDR3 is TGCGCCAGCAGCCAAGATTTACTAGCGGGATCTAGCTCCTACAATGAGCAGTTCTTC.

V and J are TRBV19 and TRBJ2-2; D is possibly TRBD2 (6 bases). This CDR3 contains 16 residues. The V end was cut by 0 bases, the J end by 0 bases, with 8 bases between. Per germline, CDR1 LNHDA and CDR2 SQIVND (reference sequence). The CDR3 bases are TGTGCCAGTAGTATAGATCCGGGGGCGAACACCGGGGAGCTGTTTTTT. This translates into CASSIDPGANTGELFF.

The chain is built from TRBV7-2 and TRBJ2-3, with D perhaps TRBD2 (5 bases). The CDR3 is 13 residues long. Trimming pared 5 bases from V and 4 bases from J, leaving 10 bases between. In germline, CDR1 is SGHTA, CDR2 FQGNSA. In DNA, the CDR3 is TGTGCCAGCAGCCGGGATACCGCAGATACGCAGTATTTT. Translated: CASSRDTADTQYF.

The rearrangement uses TRBV4-3 and TRBJ1-3, with TRBD1 identical over 8 bases. With V trimmed by 3 bases and J by 2 bases, 3 bases remained unmatched. The CDR3 covers 15 residues. Germline-derived CDR1 and CDR2 are LGHNA and YSLEER. This chain's CDR3 is CASSQGRGPGNTIYF. For the CDR3, the DNA is TGCGCCAGCAGCCAGGGCAGGGGGCCTGGAAACACCATATATTTT.

The chain is built from TRBV29-1 and TRBJ1-1, with 10 nucleotides matching TRBD1. The length of the CDR3 is 13 residues. V was clipped by 6 bases and J by 2 bases; unmatched bases: 3. CDR1 and CDR2 from the germline V gene are SQVTM and ANQGSEA. In nucleotides, the CDR3 is TGCAGCGTGGGGACAGGGGAAAACACTGAAGCTTTCTTT. This gives the protein CSVGTGENTEAFF.

This clone has only one observation. This rearrangement joins TRBV7-8 to TRBJ1-2, with D perhaps matching TRBD1 (6 bases). Germline V gene data show CDR1 as SGHVS and CDR2 as FQNEAQ. The CDR3 extends over 15 amino acids. Trimming shortened V by 5 bases and J by 9 bases, and 22 bases separated the two germline ends. CDR3 DNA sequence: TGTGCCAGCAGCGCCCCGGCCGGAACAGGGAGCAGCTACACCTTC. Its translation is CASSAPAGTGSSYTF.

This chain connects TRBV7-7 to TRBJ2-3; a possible D gene is TRBD2 (6 bases). The V gene lost 0 bases and the J gene lost 4 bases, with 8 bases spanning the gap. Germline assignment: CDR1 SSHAT and CDR2 FNYEAQ (reference sequence). This CDR3 is 14 amino acids long. In DNA form, the CDR3 reads TGTGCCAGCAGCTTAGCGGGAGGAGCAGATACGCAGTATTTT. Protein: CASSLAGGADTQYF.

This chain connects TRBV13 to TRBJ2-1, with 9 bases that match TRBD2. The length of the CDR3 is 17 residues. V lost 0 bases, J lost 7 bases, and 10 bases stayed unmatched. Looked up from germline, CDR1 is PRHDT and CDR2 is FYEKMQ (reference sequence). The CDR3 nucleotides are TGTGCCAGCAGCTTAGGTGTTGGGCGGGAGGGCCGTAATGAGCAGTTCTTC. This translates into CASSLGVGREGRNEQFF. Variable domain in full (rest from reference TRBV13 and TRBJ2-1): AAGVIQSPRHLIKEKRETATLKCYPIPRHDTVYWYQQGPGQDPQFLISFYEKMQSDKGSIPDRFSAQQFSDYHSELNMSSLELGDSALYFCASSLGVGREGRNEQFFGPGTRLTVL.

V usage is TRBV4-2 and J usage is TRBJ2-3; weak D call: TRBD2 (5 bases). The CDR3 totals 15 residues. V dropped 0 bases and J dropped 6 bases, with 13 bases sitting between them. Germline V gene sequence: CDR1 LGHNA, CDR2 YNFKEQ. CDR3 amino acids: CASSQDSGSADTQYF. The DNA for the CDR3 is TGTGCCAGCAGCCAAGATAGTGGGAGTGCCGATACGCAGTATTTT.